A selection of T cell receptor beta chains follows, all from one sample in a study of cytomegalovirus exposure and HLA in healthy donors. Generated by immunoSEQ multiplex PCR, the TCRdb table keeps only in-frame clones and is missing some. The sample records over 100,000 clones, 85% to 90% being singletons. Sequencing used PBMCs. These receptor sequences come from a woman aged 18-29 years in good health and CMV-seronegative. CDR3s include the opening cysteine and the closing phenylalanine or tryptophan. The D gene is left open where the match is weak. The size entry is marked missing in some rows and otherwise reads once, few, many or a size class.

D: .
J: TRBJ2-7
V: TRBV9
size: .
CDR3: CASSGEVHGGSEQYF
DNA: TGTGCCAGCAGTGGAGAGGTACATGGAGGGTCCGAGCAGTACTTC

D: TRBD1
J: TRBJ2-7
V: TRBV18
size: .
CDR3: CASSGAQGSYEQYF
DNA: TGTGCCAGCTCAGGAGCACAGGGGTCATACGAGCAGTACTTC

D: .
J: TRBJ2-7
V: TRBV6-1
size: .
CDR3: CASHGRGTVYEQYF
DNA: TGTGCCAGCCATGGTCGCGGGACGGTCTACGAGCAGTACTTC

D: TRBD1
J: TRBJ1-6
V: TRBV5-4
size: once
CDR3: CASSTLSGTGDNSPLHF
DNA: TGTGCCAGCAGTACACTATCCGGGACAGGGGATAATTCACCCCTCCACTTT

D: .
J: TRBJ2-1
V: TRBV10-1
size: .
CDR3: CASSEAAGKQFF
DNA: TGCGCCAGCAGTGAGGCGGCGGGAAAGCAGTTCTTC

D: .
J: TRBJ1-5
V: TRBV19
size: few
CDR3: CASSDLVREVGNQPQHF
DNA: TGTGCCAGTAGTGACTTGGTGAGGGAGGTGGGCAATCAGCCCCAGCATTTT

D: TRBD2
J: TRBJ2-5
V: TRBV5-1
size: .
CDR3: CASSWQPGLQTKETQYF
DNA: TGCGCCAGCAGCTGGCAACCGGGACTACAGACCAAAGAGACCCAGTACTTC

D: TRBD1
J: TRBJ2-7
V: TRBV19
size: .
CDR3: CASSTHFGTGKSYEQYF
DNA: TGTGCCAGTAGTACCCACTTCGGGACAGGGAAGTCCTACGAGCAGTACTTC

D: .
J: TRBJ1-2
V: TRBV12-5
size: .
CDR3: CASGLVRGFGYTF
DNA: TGTGCTAGTGGTTTGGTAAGGGGGTTCGGCTACACCTTC

D: TRBD2
J: TRBJ2-2
V: TRBV9
size: once
CDR3: CASSVGLAGTGELFF
DNA: TGTGCCAGCAGCGTAGGGCTAGCGGGAACCGGGGAGCTGTTTTTT

D: .
J: TRBJ1-2
V: TRBV6-6
size: once
CDR3: CASSYVRGYGYTF
DNA: TGTGCCAGCAGTTACGTCCGGGGCTATGGCTACACCTTC

D: .
J: TRBJ1-6
V: TRBV4-1
size: .
CDR3: CASSHPSEGSYNSPLHF
DNA: TGCGCCAGCAGCCACCCCTCCGAGGGCTCCTATAATTCACCCCTCCACTTT

D: TRBD1
J: TRBJ2-3
V: TRBV5-1
size: .
CDR3: CASSSGQGTDTQYF
DNA: TGCGCCAGCAGCTCCGGACAGGGCACAGATACGCAGTATTTT

D: TRBD1
J: TRBJ1-1
V: TRBV11-2
size: .
CDR3: CASSTGGTGGARSEAFF
DNA: TGTGCCAGCAGCACGGGGGGGACAGGGGGCGCAAGGTCTGAAGCTTTCTTT

D: .
J: TRBJ1-1
V: TRBV7-9
size: .
CDR3: CASSLDRVNTEAFF
DNA: TGTGCCAGCAGCTTAGACAGGGTAAACACTGAAGCTTTCTTT

D: .
J: TRBJ2-7
V: TRBV6-4
size: .
CDR3: CASSEVQGSISEQYF
DNA: TGTGCCAGCAGTGAGGTTCAGGGGAGTATAAGCGAGCAGTACTTC

D: .
J: TRBJ2-5
V: TRBV4-1
size: .
CDR3: CASSQDLIRPGAWYQETQYF
DNA: TGCGCCAGCAGCCAAGATCTTATCCGACCCGGAGCTTGGTACCAAGAGACCCAGTACTTC

D: TRBD2
J: TRBJ2-5
V: TRBV9
size: .
CDR3: CASSPSGVQETQYF
DNA: TGTGCCAGCAGCCCTAGCGGGGTTCAAGAGACCCAGTACTTC